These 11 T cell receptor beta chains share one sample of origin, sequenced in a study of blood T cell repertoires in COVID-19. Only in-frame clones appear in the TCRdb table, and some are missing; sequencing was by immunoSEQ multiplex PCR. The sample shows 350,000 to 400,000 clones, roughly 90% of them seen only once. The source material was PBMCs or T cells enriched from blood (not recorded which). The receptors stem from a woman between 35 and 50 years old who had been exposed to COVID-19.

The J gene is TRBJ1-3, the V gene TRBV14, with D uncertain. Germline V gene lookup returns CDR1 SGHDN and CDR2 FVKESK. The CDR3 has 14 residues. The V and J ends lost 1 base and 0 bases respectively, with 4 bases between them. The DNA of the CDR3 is TGTGCCAGCAGCCAAGCAATCTCTGGAAACACCATATATTTT. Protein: CASSQAISGNTIYF.

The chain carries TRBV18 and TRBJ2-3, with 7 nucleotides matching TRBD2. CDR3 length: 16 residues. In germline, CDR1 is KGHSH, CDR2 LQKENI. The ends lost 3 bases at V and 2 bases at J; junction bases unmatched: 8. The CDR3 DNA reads TGTGCCAGCTCACCGGGGCTAGCGGAAAACACAGATACGCAGTATTTT. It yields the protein CASSPGLAENTDTQYF.

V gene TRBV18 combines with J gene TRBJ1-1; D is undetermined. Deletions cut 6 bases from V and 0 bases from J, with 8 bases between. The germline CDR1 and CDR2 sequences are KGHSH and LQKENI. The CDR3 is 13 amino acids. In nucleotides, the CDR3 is TGTGCCAGCTCGAACGACATGAACACTGAAGCTTTCTTT. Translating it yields CASSNDMNTEAFF.

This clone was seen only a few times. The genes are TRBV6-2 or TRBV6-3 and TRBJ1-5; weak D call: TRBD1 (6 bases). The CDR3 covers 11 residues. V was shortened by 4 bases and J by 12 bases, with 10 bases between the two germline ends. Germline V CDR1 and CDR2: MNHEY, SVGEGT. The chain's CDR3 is CASSSGTLQHF. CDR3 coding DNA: TGTGCCAGCAGTTCCGGGACACTCCAGCATTTT.

CDR3 sequence reads: CASSLRGSGLHEQYF. The CDR3 nucleotides read TGTGCCAGCAGCTTGAGGGGATCGGGACTCCACGAGCAGTACTTC. The J gene is TRBJ2-7, the V gene TRBV5-6, with TRBD2 as a possible D gene (6 bases). The CDR3 has 15 residues. The germline gives CDR1 SGHDT, CDR2 YYEEEE. Deletions cut 1 base from V and 5 bases from J, with 16 bases between.

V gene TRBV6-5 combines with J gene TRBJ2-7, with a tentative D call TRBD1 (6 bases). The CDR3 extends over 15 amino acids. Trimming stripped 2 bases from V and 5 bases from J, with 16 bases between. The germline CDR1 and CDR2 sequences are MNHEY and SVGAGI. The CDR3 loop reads CASSYELTGPHEQYF. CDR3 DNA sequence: TGTGCCAGCAGTTACGAGTTAACAGGGCCCCACGAGCAGTACTTC.

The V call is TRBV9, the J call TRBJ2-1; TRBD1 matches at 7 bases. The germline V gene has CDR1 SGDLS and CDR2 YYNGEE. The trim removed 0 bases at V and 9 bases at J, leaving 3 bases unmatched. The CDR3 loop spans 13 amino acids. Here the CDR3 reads CASSVEAGGEQFF. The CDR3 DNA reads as TGTGCCAGCAGCGTAGAGGCAGGGGGTGAGCAGTTCTTC.

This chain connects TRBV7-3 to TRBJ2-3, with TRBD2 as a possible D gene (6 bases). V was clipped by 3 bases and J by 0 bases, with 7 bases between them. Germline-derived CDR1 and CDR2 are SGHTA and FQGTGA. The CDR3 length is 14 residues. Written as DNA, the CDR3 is TGTGCCAGCAGCTTGGGGACTAGCACAGATACGCAGTATTTT. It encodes CASSLGTSTDTQYF.

In DNA, the CDR3 is TGTGCCAGCAGGACTAGCGGGGTGTGGGAGCTGTTTTTT. Translation: CASRTSGVWELFF. V is TRBV12-3 or TRBV12-4 and J is TRBJ2-2; 11 bases line up with TRBD2. Trimming at V came to 6 bases and at J to 9 bases, leaving 3 bases not matched to a gene. The length of the CDR3 is 13 residues.

The CDR3 loop reads CASSVGSGNQPQHF. CDR3 DNA: TGTGCCAGCAGCGTTGGGAGTGGCAATCAGCCCCAGCATTTT. V and J are TRBV2 and TRBJ1-5; D is uncertain. The CDR3 is made up of 14 amino acids. The germline V gene has CDR1 SNHLY and CDR2 FYNNEI. The ends were cut back, 6 bases at V and 2 bases at J, with 11 bases in the middle.

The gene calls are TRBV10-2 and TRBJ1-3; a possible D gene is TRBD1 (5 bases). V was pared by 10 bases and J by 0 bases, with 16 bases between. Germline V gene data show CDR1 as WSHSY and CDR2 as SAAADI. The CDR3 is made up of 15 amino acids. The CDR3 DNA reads TGCGCCACCTACGACAGCCCTAACTCTGGAAACACCATATATTTT. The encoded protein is CATYDSPNSGNTIYF.